This entry is about one T cell receptor (beta chain). What it recognizes is unknown. These data come from a study of cytomegalovirus exposure and HLA in healthy donors. Findings and limits, study-wide: Sequencing depth across donors, presence/absence analyses assumed, was roughly uniform. The classifier, whose performance was assessed in both the original and validation cohorts, reportedly diagnosed cytomegalovirus status with high specificity and sensitivity.

Primers for the PCR totalled 60 Vbeta and 13 Jbeta. The method was immunoSEQ multiplex PCR; TCRdb's version includes in-frame clones alone and lacks a portion of them. The sample lists around 120,000 clones; about 79% were seen once. V lost 5 bases, J lost 3 bases, and 12 bases lay in between. Germline CDR1 and CDR2: SGHRS and YFSETQ. This CDR3 is 14 amino acids long. The sequence was obtained from a man aged 50 or older in good health and CMV-seropositive. The sequenced material came from PBMCs. The chain has TRBV5-1 and TRBJ2-1, with D possibly matching TRBD1 (5 bases). The DNA of the CDR3 is TGCGCCAGCAGGGGCGCGCAGGGCTACAATGAGCAGTTCTTC. Translation gives CASRGAQGYNEQFF.